This is a list of T cell receptor beta chains from one sample in a study of blood T cell repertoires in COVID-19. This table comes from immunoSEQ multiplex PCR, and its TCRdb copy is limited to in-frame clones, with some not included. The sample shows roughly 200,000 clones, approximately 90% of them seen only once. Sequences were obtained from peripheral blood. The receptors shown here come from a man in his sixties who had recovered from COVID-19. CDR3s include the opening cysteine and the closing phenylalanine or tryptophan. D genes are given only for firm matches. For some rows the clone size is stated as once, few or many, or as a class when expanded; others skip it.

>TRBJ1-3|-|-|TRBV5-6
TGTGCCAGCAGCTCCACAGGATCTGGAAACACCATATATTTT
CASSSTGSGNTIYF
>TRBJ1-5|-|-|TRBV6-2/TRBV6-3
TGTGCCAGCAGTCCGGACAAAAATTTCAATCAGCCCCAGCATTTT
CASSPDKNFNQPQHF
>TRBJ2-7|-|TRBD2|TRBV3-1/TRBV3-2
TGTGCCAGCAGCCAAGGGGCCGGGGGGGTCTACGAGCAGTACTTC
CASSQGAGGVYEQYF
>TRBJ1-5|-|-|TRBV27
TGTGCCAGCAGTTTATCTGACTATCAGCCCCAGCATTTT
CASSLSDYQPQHF
>TRBJ2-7|-|TRBD1|TRBV5-1
TGCGCCAGCAGCTTGGCCGGACAGGGGGCTAAAGAGCAGTACTTC
CASSLAGQGAKEQYF
>TRBJ1-3|-|-|TRBV5-1
TGCGCCAGCAGCTACTTTTCAGGACAGGGAAACACCATATATTTT
CASSYFSGQGNTIYF
>TRBJ2-4|-|TRBD1|TRBV7-3
TGTGCCAGCAGCTTAGAGACAGGGTCAAACATTCAGTACTTC
CASSLETGSNIQYF
>TRBJ1-1|-|-|TRBV5-6
TGTGCCAGCAGCTACAGATTTATGAACACTGAAGCTTTCTTT
CASSYRFMNTEAFF
>TRBJ2-2|few|TRBD2|TRBV4-3
TGCGCCAGCAGCCAAGATACGCGGGGGGCGAACACCGGGGAGCTGTTTTTT
CASSQDTRGANTGELFF
>TRBJ1-6|-|-|TRBV15
TGTGCCACCAGCCGCGGGCATGAAGGAATTAATTCACCCCTCCACTTT
CATSRGHEGINSPLHF
>TRBJ2-2|once|TRBD2|TRBV5-1
TGCGCCAGCAGCTGGTCGGGCGGGAGGGACACCGGGGAGCTGTTTTTT
CASSWSGGRDTGELFF
>TRBJ1-3|-|-|TRBV7-2
TGTGCCAGCAGCTCGGGGAACTCTGGAAACACCATATATTTT
CASSSGNSGNTIYF
>TRBJ1-4|-|-|TRBV27
TGTGCCAGCAGCCGTGTTGGAGCTAATGAAAAACTGTTTTTT
CASSRVGANEKLFF
>TRBJ2-5|-|TRBD2|TRBV2
TGTGCCAGCAGCCCCGGACTAGCGGGAGTTGAGACCCAGTACTTC
CASSPGLAGVETQYF
>TRBJ2-3|-|TRBD1|TRBV18
TGTGCCAGCTCATCGACAGGGAACACAGATACGCAGTATTTT
CASSSTGNTDTQYF
>TRBJ2-7|-|-|TRBV29-1
TGCAGCGTTGTGAGCTTTGGTCGCGAGCAGTACTTC
CSVVSFGREQYF
>TRBJ2-3|-|-|TRBV2
TGTGCCAGCCCTATAGTGGCTAGCGATGGAGATACGCAGTATTTT
CASPIVASDGDTQYF
>TRBJ1-5|-|-|TRBV10-2
TGCGCCAGCAGGGATCTAACGGGTCAGCCCCAGCATTTT
CASRDLTGQPQHF
>TRBJ2-1|-|TRBD2|TRBV5-4
TGTGCCAGCAGCTTACCGGGACTAGCGGGAGGTCATGAGCAGTTCTTC
CASSLPGLAGGHEQFF
>TRBJ2-7|-|-|TRBV5-4
TGTGCCAGCAGCCTCACAGGGACGGGGGAGCAGTACTTC
CASSLTGTGEQYF
>TRBJ1-2|once|TRBD1|TRBV24-1
TGTGCCACCAGTGACCGACGCAGGGGGTCTAACTATGGCTACACCTTC
CATSDRRRGSNYGYTF
>TRBJ2-5|-|-|TRBV29-1
TGCAGCGTTCATACAGGGGAGACCCAGTACTTC
CSVHTGETQYF
>TRBJ2-3|once|-|TRBV7-9
TGTGCCAGCAGCTCATTCATCCGGGTACCGCCCCCAGATACGCAGTATTTT
CASSSFIRVPPPDTQYF
>TRBJ2-1|-|-|TRBV2
TGTGCCAGCAGCAGGACTTCATTTGAGCAGTTCTTC
CASSRTSFEQFF
>TRBJ1-1|few|-|TRBV5-1
TGCGCCAGCAGCTTGGAGGGGACTGAAGCTTTCTTT
CASSLEGTEAFF